This TCR beta chain was sequenced during a study of blood T cell repertoires in COVID-19. Study background: Whether acute or convalescent, the COVID-19 samples came from the United States, Italy and Spain.

The CDR3 totals 14 residues. The V end was cut by 7 bases, the J end by 1 base, with 13 bases between. Looked up from germline, CDR1 is LGHDT and CDR2 is YNNKEL (reference sequence). Assay used: immunoSEQ multiplex PCR; TCRdb lists only in-frame clones, some missing. The table shows fewer than 150,000 clones, with about three quarters occurring only once. The source is a human donor with acute or convalescent COVID-19. The donor label of this sample is uncertain. The gene calls are TRBV3-1 (or the pseudogene TRBV3-2) and TRBJ1-1; D uncertain. Sequenced input: peripheral blood. The CDR3, as DNA: TGTGCCAGCATCCACTCAGACACGAACACTGAAGCTTTCTTT. It translates to CASIHSDTNTEAFF.